This T cell receptor beta chain was recovered during a study of shared clonotypes between healthy human individuals. As for the study in general: Researchers assigned three CD4 naive, three CD4 memory, two CD8 naive and one CD8 memory plate to each donor.

A word on this clone: The target antigen is unknown.

CD4+ cells yielded CD45RA+ naive and CD45RA-negative memory subsets. The germline V and J ends were trimmed by 5 bases and 7 bases, with 15 bases remaining between them. Germline lookup yields CDR1 SGHDN and CDR2 FVKESK. The length of the CDR3 is 14 residues. Whole-study findings and limits: Expectations were that clonotype sharing among donors would be affected by sequencing depth.

Sequencing used immunoSEQ multiplex PCR; TCRdb keeps in-frame clones, though not all of them. The repertoire includes approximately 350,000 clones, around 72% of them detected once, and approximately 10% sits in the top ten. This TCR came from a man younger than 40 in good health. Sequenced input: memory CD4+ T cells sorted from blood. Subset: CD45RA-negative fraction. V and J are TRBV14 and TRBJ1-5, with D uncertain. The CDR3 DNA is TGTGCCAGCAGCTTCTGGAGGGAGCGGCAGCCCCAGCATTTT. This translates into CASSFWRERQPQHF.